This record covers a single TCR beta chain. What it recognizes is unknown. The data stem from a study of T cell responses to AZD1222 COVID-19 vaccine. Study-wide results and limits: Clonal diversity was possibly underestimated, and white British individuals and females predominated among donors.

CDR1 and CDR2 (germline): WNHNN, SYGVQD (reference sequence). Trimming removed 0 bases from V and 0 bases from J, with 11 bases in between. This CDR3 contains 16 residues. Some clones are missing from TCRdb's copy, which holds only in-frame ones; the method was immunoSEQ multiplex PCR. Of 100,000 to 150,000 clones in the sample, just over 85% were seen once. The chain recombines TRBV10-1 with TRBJ1-1; no definite D call. The source is an adult in good health. Sequencing was performed on peripheral blood, taken on day 0 of AZD1222 vaccination. CDR3 bases: TGCGCCAGCAGTGAGTCCAGCCAGACTATGAACACTGAAGCTTTCTTT. Translated, it gives CASSESSQTMNTEAFF.